Below are 13 T cell receptor beta chains sequenced from a single sample in a study of tumor and adjacent non-tumor tissue in lung cancer. This sample's RNA came from whole unsorted tissue. Three rounds of nested PCR, following a modified ARM-PCR protocol, produced the TCRbeta library. One entry per CDR3 protein results from TCRdb running MiXCR on the multiplex PCR reads. The table lists roughly 200,000 distinct CDR3 sequences, about two thirds of them singletons. The sequenced sample consisted of lung tumor tissue. Receptors were obtained from a man in his 60s with non-small cell lung cancer.

V usage is TRBV20-1 and J usage is TRBJ2-7, with a tentative D call TRBD2 (6 bases). Germline assignment: CDR1 DFQATT and CDR2 SNEGSKA (reference sequence). There are 15 residues in the CDR3. Trimming cost V 0 bases and J 6 bases, with 18 bases left between them. The CDR3 DNA reads TGCAGTGCTAGAGATCCTAGCGAACTTCGCTGCGAGCAGTACTTC. This translates into CSARDPSELRCEQYF.

As concerns this clonotype: A read error may account for a junction end that differs from germline. V is TRBV6-1 and J is TRBJ2-2; D perhaps matches TRBD2 (5 bases). Germline V gene lookup returns CDR1 MNHNS and CDR2 SASEGT. This CDR3 has 17 amino acids. DNA for the CDR3: TGTGCCAGCGGTGAAGGGTTACTAGAGGGAGTCACCGGGGAGCTGTTTTTT. Translation gives CASGEGLLEGVTGELFF.

The sample holds one count of this clonotype. One junction end does not reproduce the germline sequence, and a read error may be involved. The chain employs TRBV11-2 and TRBJ2-5; TRBD2 aligns across 8 bases. CDR1 SGHAT and CDR2 FQNNGV come from the germline V gene. The CDR3 is 16 residues long. CDR3 protein: CTSSLTTSVGEETQYF. CDR3 DNA sequence: TGTACCAGCAGCTTAACGACTAGCGTGGGGGAAGAGACCCAGTACTTC.

A remark on this clonotype: A single base separates this from a much larger clone, so it may be a read error. The CDR3 sequence is CSMWSKNIQYF. The CDR3 DNA reads as TGCAGCATGTGGAGCAAAAACATTCAGTACTTC. The J gene is TRBJ2-4, the V gene TRBV29-1; D gene uncertain. Germline V gene sequence: CDR1 SQVTM, CDR2 ANQGSEA. V lost 8 bases and J 3 bases, leaving 8 bases between the germline ends. The CDR3 sequence is 11 residues long.

Concerning this clonotype itself: The junction departs from germline at one end; a sequencing error may be responsible. The chain has TRBV14 and TRBJ1-4; D is uncertain. Germline CDR1 and CDR2: SGHDN and FVKESK. The length of the CDR3 is 15 residues. In DNA, the CDR3 is TGTTCCAGCAGCCAAGCGGGAGGCCGGCATGAAAAACTGTTTTTT. This codes for CSSSQAGGRHEKLFF.

Concerning this clonotype: One junction end disagrees with the germline gene, perhaps due to a read error. V gene TRBV11-2 combines with J gene TRBJ2-6; D is unresolved. CDR3 size: 14 residues. CDR1 and CDR2 from the germline V gene are SGHAT and FQNNGV. CDR3 sequence (DNA): TGTTCCAGTAGTCCTATCATTGGGGCCAACGTCCTGACTTTC. Amino acids: CSSSPIIGANVLTF.

The chain combines TRBV7-8 with TRBJ1-1; D possibly corresponds to TRBD1 (5 bases). There are 15 residues in the CDR3. The germline gives CDR1 SGHVS, CDR2 FQNEAQ. The V gene lost 6 bases and the J gene lost 10 bases, with 24 bases spanning the gap. CDR3 loop: CASSDSGLLPGGAFF. As DNA, the CDR3 is TGTGCCAGCAGTGACTCGGGACTCCTACCCGGAGGAGCTTTCTTT.

Notes on this clonotype: Mismatch with germline at one junction end may stem from a read error. The chain links TRBV14 to TRBJ2-5; D gene uncertain. From germline, CDR1 is SGHDN and CDR2 FVKESK. The CDR3 runs 15 residues. CDR3 protein: CASSQAWLVQETQYF. DNA of the CDR3: TGTGCCAGTAGCCAGGCCTGGTTGGTTCAAGAGACCCAGTACTTC.

Concerning this clonotype itself: One end of the junction does not line up with germline, which may come from a read error. The J gene is TRBJ2-1, the V gene TRBV28; D unresolved. CDR1 and CDR2 from the germline V gene are MDHEN and SYDVKM. The CDR3 is 12 amino acids. The CDR3 sequence: CANSLLGPEQFF. The CDR3, as DNA: TGTGCCAACAGTTTATTAGGGCCAGAGCAGTTCTTC. The entire variable domain, with the rest obtained from reference TRBV28 and TRBJ2-1, is as follows: DVKVTQSSRYLVKRTGEKVFLECVQDMDHENMFWYRQDPGLGLRLIYFSYDVKMKEKGDIPEGYSVSREKKERFSLILESASTNQTSMYLCANSLLGPEQFFGPGTRLTVL.

This clonotype was detected a few times. This may be a read error, as it is one base from a much larger clone. This chain joins TRBV4-2 and TRBJ2-3; 13 bases are a match to TRBD2. The CDR3 consists of 18 residues. CDR1 LGHNA and CDR2 YNFKEQ come from the germline V gene. CDR3 sequence reads: CANSPRQGTSGGTDTQYF. DNA of the CDR3: TGTGCCAACAGCCCCAGACAGGGGACTAGCGGGGGCACAGATACGCAGTATTTT.

This clonotype was seen only once. Its ends do not fully match the called genes, so a read error is possible. The chain links TRBV11-1 to TRBJ2-2; 9 bases are shared with TRBD2. Germline CDR1 SGHAT, CDR2 FQDESV (reference sequence). CDR3 length: 15 amino acids. The CDR3 reads CASRSSGINTGDLFF. The CDR3 DNA reads as TGTGCCAGCAGATCTAGCGGGATAAACACCGGGGATCTGTTTTTT.

A word on this clonotype: This could be a read error, since a much larger clone is one nucleotide away. This chain uses TRBV10-1 with TRBJ2-1; the D gene is possibly TRBD2 (5 bases). Germline CDR1 is WNHNN and CDR2 is SYGVQD (reference sequence). The CDR3 is 14 residues long. V was clipped by 4 bases and J by 2 bases, with 9 bases between them. The CDR3 DNA reads as TGCGCCAGCAGTGGACAAGCGGCCTACAATGAGCAGTTCTTC. It translates to CASSGQAAYNEQFF.

With respect to this clonotype: This CDR3 fails to terminate in the conserved phenylalanine or tryptophan, so it likely reflects a read error. This sequence joins TRBV11-3 and TRBJ1-1, with a tentative D call TRBD1 (5 bases). Looked up from germline, CDR1 is SGHNT and CDR2 is YENEEA. This CDR3 contains 14 residues. The CDR3 region is CASSSEGRWSEAFI. CDR3 DNA: TGTGCTAGCAGCTCCGAGGGGAGGTGGTCTGAAGCTTTCATT.